This passage covers 10 T cell receptor beta chains from one sample sequenced in a study of blood T cell repertoires in COVID-19. The repertoire was sequenced with immunoSEQ multiplex PCR; TCRdb's copy has only in-frame clones and lacks some. The sample includes about 110,000 clones, 70% to 75% of them seen just once. Sequencing was carried out using peripheral blood. These receptors were collected from a human donor with acute or convalescent COVID-19. The donor label of this sample is uncertain.

This sequence joins TRBV10-2 and TRBJ2-5; TRBD1 matches at 8 bases. V shed 5 bases and J 2 bases; nucleotides not matched to a gene: 7. CDR1 is WSHSY, CDR2 SAAADI, per germline. There are 15 residues in the CDR3. CDR3 nucleotides: TGCGCCAGCAGTCCTCTAGGGACAGGTCAAGAGACCCAGTACTTC. Its protein is CASSPLGTGQETQYF.

The chain combines TRBV14 with TRBJ1-2, with D perhaps TRBD1 (5 bases). The CDR3 loop spans 17 amino acids. Trimming took off 1 base at V and 5 bases at J, with 20 bases between the two ends. Germline CDR1 is SGHDN and CDR2 is FVKESK. The chain's CDR3 is CASSQVPDAREGYGYTF. The CDR3 DNA is TGTGCCAGCAGCCAAGTACCTGACGCCAGGGAAGGGTATGGCTACACCTTC.

The chain employs TRBV21-1 and TRBJ1-6. TRBV21-1 is recorded as a pseudogene. This CDR3 is built from 18 residues. Written as DNA, the CDR3 is TGTGCCAGCAACAAAAAGGCCATTGCAGAGGCCCTAAATTCACCCCTCCACTTT. Its translation is CASNKKAIAEALNSPLHF.

The chain links TRBV9 to TRBJ2-2, with 8 bases fitting TRBD1. Germline V gene sequence: CDR1 SGDLS, CDR2 YYNGEE. The junction had 7 bases not matched to a gene; V was cut back by 4 bases and J by 2 bases. The CDR3 sequence is 16 residues long. CDR3 coding DNA: TGTGCCAGCAGCTCCGCCCAGGGGGCAAACACCGGGGAGCTGTTTTTT. This sequence encodes CASSSAQGANTGELFF.

V and J are TRBV11-2 and TRBJ1-1, with 7 nucleotides matching TRBD1. The CDR3 consists of 15 residues. V shed 5 bases, J shed 10 bases, and the junction held 16 bases outside the gene matches. In germline, CDR1 is SGHAT, CDR2 FQNNGV. The CDR3 here is CASSPARTGAARAFF. In DNA, the CDR3 is TGTGCCAGCAGCCCGGCCCGGACAGGAGCTGCTCGAGCTTTCTTT. The full variable domain, in which reference TRBV11-2 and TRBJ1-1 provide the parts outside the CDR3, is EAGVAQSPRYKIIEKRQSVAFWCNPISGHATLYWYQQILGQGPKLLIQFQNNGVVDDSQLPKDRFSAERLKGVDSTLKIQPAKLEDSAVYLCASSPARTGAARAFFGQGTRLTVV.

The sample holds a few counts of this clone. The V gene is TRBV7-9, the J gene TRBJ2-5; possible D gene TRBD1, 6 bases. Trimming removed 5 bases from V and 1 base from J, with 23 bases in between. Per the germline V gene, CDR1 is SEHNR and CDR2 is FQNEAQ (reference sequence). The CDR3 covers 18 residues. This chain's CDR3 is CASSLGVNRVGAQETQYF. The CDR3 coding sequence is TGTGCCAGCAGCCTGGGGGTCAACAGGGTCGGGGCCCAAGAGACCCAGTACTTC.

The J gene is TRBJ2-7, the V gene TRBV6-5; 8 bases agree with TRBD2. The germline CDR1 and CDR2 sequences are MNHEY and SVGAGI. Trimming removed 5 bases from V and 4 bases from J; junction bases left unmatched: 7. This CDR3 has 14 residues. This CDR3 reads CASSQGLAGYEQYF. The CDR3 coding sequence is TGTGCCAGCAGTCAGGGATTAGCGGGGTACGAGCAGTACTTC.

The chain recombines TRBV7-6 with TRBJ1-4, with a weak D call TRBD1 (5 bases). The CDR3 is made up of 17 amino acids. The germline CDR1 and CDR2 sequences are SGHVS and FNYEAQ. The V end was cut by 2 bases, the J end by 5 bases, with 18 bases between. The CDR3 spells CASSLSNSGGINEKLFF. The CDR3 DNA reads TGTGCCAGCAGCTTATCCAACTCCGGGGGAATCAATGAAAAACTGTTTTTT.

This clone has a handful of counts. The V call is TRBV5-1, the J call TRBJ2-3; the D gene is possibly TRBD1 (5 bases). V lost 2 bases to trimming and J lost 5 bases, with 12 bases between them. Germline assignment: CDR1 SGHRS and CDR2 YFSETQ. The CDR3 extends over 14 amino acids. The CDR3 DNA sequence: TGCGCCAGCAGCTTCGGCAGGGTCGGAGATACGCAGTATTTT. This translates into CASSFGRVGDTQYF.

This rearrangement joins TRBV3-1 (or the pseudogene TRBV3-2) to TRBJ1-2, with 11 bases aligning to TRBD1. CDR3 size: 14 residues. V shed 6 bases and J 5 bases; nucleotides not matched to a gene: 5. Germline V lookup: CDR1 LGHDT, CDR2 YNNKEL (reference sequence). CDR3 sequence: CASSPGQGAYGYTF. As DNA, the CDR3 is TGTGCCAGCAGTCCCGGACAGGGGGCTTATGGCTACACCTTC.